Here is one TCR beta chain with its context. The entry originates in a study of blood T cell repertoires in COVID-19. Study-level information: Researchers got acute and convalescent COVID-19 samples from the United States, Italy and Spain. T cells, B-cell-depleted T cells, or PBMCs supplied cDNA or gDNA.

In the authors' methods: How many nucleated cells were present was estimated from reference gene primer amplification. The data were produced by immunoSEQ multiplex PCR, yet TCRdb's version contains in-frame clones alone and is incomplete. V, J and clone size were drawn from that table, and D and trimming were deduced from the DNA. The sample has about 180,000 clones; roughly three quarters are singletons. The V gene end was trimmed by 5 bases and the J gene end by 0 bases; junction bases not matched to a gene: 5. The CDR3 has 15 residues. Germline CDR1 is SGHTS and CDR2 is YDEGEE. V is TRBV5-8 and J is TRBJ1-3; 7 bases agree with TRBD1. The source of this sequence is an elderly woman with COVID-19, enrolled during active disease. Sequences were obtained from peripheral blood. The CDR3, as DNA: TGTGCCAGCAGGTCGACAGGGCTCTCTGGAAACACCATATATTTT. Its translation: CASRSTGLSGNTIYF.